The 30 T cell receptor beta chains below all came from one sample that was sequenced in a study of shared clonotypes between healthy human individuals. Terminally differentiated effector memory CD45RA+ cells were left out of the naive CD8 fraction, which was CD45RO-negative and positively selected for CCR7. Sequencing was performed with immunoSEQ multiplex PCR; in TCRdb, only in-frame clones are kept and a portion is missing. The sample has hundreds of thousands of clones, nearly 95% seen once. Sample: naive CD8+ T cells sorted from blood. All receptors come from a man aged 30 to 45 in good health.

V is TRBV28 and J is TRBJ2-7; 8 bases are shared with TRBD1. V gave up 5 bases and J gave up 3 bases; unmatched junction bases: 12. The CDR3 length is 16 residues. Germline V CDR1 and CDR2: MDHEN, SYDVKM. Here the CDR3 reads CASSTNTGGHGYEQYF. The CDR3 nucleotides read TGTGCCAGCAGTACAAACACAGGGGGGCACGGCTACGAGCAGTACTTC.

The chain combines TRBV27 with TRBJ1-2, with a tentative D call TRBD1 (5 bases). The CDR3 extends over 15 amino acids. V gave up 5 bases and J gave up 4 bases, with 17 bases separating them. Germline V gene sequence: CDR1 MNHEY, CDR2 SMNVEV (reference sequence). In DNA, the CDR3 is TGTGCCAGCAGTCAAGACAGAAGTACAATCTATGGCTACACCTTC. It codes for CASSQDRSTIYGYTF.

The V gene is TRBV5-6, the J gene TRBJ2-1; D remains ambiguous. V was clipped by 0 bases and J by 8 bases, with 6 bases between them. Per the germline V gene, CDR1 is SGHDT and CDR2 is YYEEEE. CDR3 size: 12 residues. CDR3 protein: CASSLVGYEQFF. The DNA for the CDR3 is TGTGCCAGCAGCTTGGTAGGTTATGAGCAGTTCTTC.

J is TRBJ1-2 and V is TRBV15, with 9 bases fitting TRBD1. CDR1 and CDR2 (germline): LNHNV, YYDKDF (reference sequence). CDR3 length: 15 amino acids. V lost 6 bases, J lost 4 bases, and 9 bases stayed unmatched. Here the CDR3 reads CATRAGDRASYGYTF. The CDR3 DNA reads as TGTGCCACCAGAGCGGGGGACAGGGCTTCCTATGGCTACACCTTC. The complete variable domain, with remaining parts taken from reference TRBV15 and TRBJ1-2, reads DAMVIQNPRYQVTQFGKPVTLSCSQTLNHNVMYWYQQKSSQAPKLLFHYYDKDFNNEADTPDNFQSRRPNTSFCFLDIRSPGLGDTAMYLCATRAGDRASYGYTFGSGTRLTVV.

This rearrangement joins TRBV4-1 to TRBJ1-2; 8 bases agree with TRBD1. Per germline, CDR1 MGHRA and CDR2 YSYEKL. This CDR3 contains 15 residues. V lost 0 bases, J lost 8 bases, and 8 bases stayed unmatched. CDR3 in DNA: TGCGCCAGCAGCCAAGAGGAGGGACAGGCTGGCGGCTACACCTTC. It translates to CASSQEEGQAGGYTF.

This chain uses TRBV27 with TRBJ2-7; TRBD1 is a possible D gene (6 bases). The V end lost 5 bases, the J end lost 2 bases, and 13 bases lay between the germline ends. Germline V lookup: CDR1 MNHEY, CDR2 SMNVEV (reference sequence). The CDR3 extends over 14 amino acids. The CDR3 spells CASSGRDTTYEQYF. CDR3 sequence (DNA): TGTGCCAGCAGTGGCCGGGACACAACCTACGAGCAGTACTTC.

The chain uses TRBV7-9 and TRBJ2-7; 11 nucleotides agree with TRBD1. Germline V CDR1 and CDR2: SEHNR, FQNEAQ (reference sequence). CDR3 length equals 16 residues. The J segment lost 3 bases and the V segment lost 4 bases, leaving 8 bases of the junction unmatched. CDR3 nucleotides: TGTGCCAGCAGCTCCTCGAGGGGACAGGGGGTCTACGAGCAGTACTTC. It is translated as CASSSSRGQGVYEQYF.

This chain links TRBV7-9 with TRBJ2-3, with 10 positions matching TRBD2. CDR1 is SEHNR and CDR2 is FQNEAQ in the germline V gene (reference sequence). V lost 2 bases, J lost 4 bases, and 12 bases stayed unmatched. There are 18 residues in the CDR3. Written as DNA, the CDR3 is TGTGCCAGCAGCTTAAGTACAGGAGCTAGCGGGAGCCCAGATACGCAGTATTTT. Translation: CASSLSTGASGSPDTQYF.

The rearrangement uses TRBV29-1 and TRBJ2-7, with D possibly TRBD2 on 6 matching bases. CDR3 length: 14 residues. Germline CDR1 and CDR2: SQVTM and ANQGSEA. V was pared by 5 bases and J by 3 bases, with 17 bases between. This CDR3 reads CSVRLTPGGYEQYF. The CDR3 region has the DNA TGCAGCGTTAGACTTACTCCCGGGGGCTACGAGCAGTACTTC.

V is TRBV27 and J is TRBJ2-7; D not resolved. Germline V gene data show CDR1 as MNHEY and CDR2 as SMNVEV (reference sequence). The CDR3 totals 11 residues. The V gene lost 6 bases and the J gene lost 5 bases, with 8 bases spanning the gap. As DNA, the CDR3 is TGTGCCAGCAGCCGTGCGGACGAGCAGTACTTC. Its translation is CASSRADEQYF.

This chain connects TRBV7-7 to TRBJ2-5, with D maybe TRBD1 (7 bases). V lost 2 bases to trimming and J lost 5 bases, with 12 bases between them. Germline loops: CDR1 SSHAT, CDR2 FNYEAQ (reference sequence). The CDR3 is made up of 14 amino acids. CDR3: CASSLRRGRETQYF. CDR3 DNA sequence: TGTGCCAGCAGCTTAAGGAGGGGGCGGGAGACCCAGTACTTC.

The chain combines TRBV4-1 with TRBJ1-3; tentative D call: TRBD1 (5 bases). Per germline, CDR1 MGHRA and CDR2 YSYEKL. The CDR3 loop spans 14 amino acids. The V end lost 0 bases, the J end lost 4 bases, and 7 bases lay between the germline ends. The CDR3 DNA reads as TGCGCCAGCAGCCAAGATTGGGGGGGAAACACCATATATTTT. Protein: CASSQDWGGNTIYF.

The V gene is TRBV5-6, the J gene TRBJ2-1; TRBD2 might be the D (5 bases). CDR1 SGHDT and CDR2 YYEEEE come from the germline V gene. V was clipped by 5 bases and J by 5 bases, with 17 bases between them. The CDR3 length is 15 residues. Here the CDR3 reads CASSYEGTRHNEQFF. The CDR3 nucleotides read TGTGCCAGCAGTTATGAGGGTACTAGACACAATGAGCAGTTCTTC.

The chain carries TRBV5-6 and TRBJ2-1; D not certain. Germline V gives CDR1 SGHDT, CDR2 YYEEEE. The V gene lost 1 base and the J gene lost 5 bases, with 7 bases spanning the gap. The CDR3 is made up of 13 amino acids. CDR3 sequence reads: CASSLRLNNEQFF. The CDR3 nucleotides are TGTGCCAGCAGCTTGAGACTGAACAATGAGCAGTTCTTC.

This chain connects TRBV4-1 to TRBJ2-2, with 10 bases fitting TRBD2. The germline CDR1 and CDR2 sequences are MGHRA and YSYEKL. This CDR3 is 15 amino acids long. V lost 5 bases, J lost 6 bases, and 6 bases stayed unmatched. CDR3 sequence: CASSSGTSVPGELFF. CDR3 nucleotides: TGCGCCAGCAGCTCCGGGACTAGCGTTCCCGGGGAGCTGTTTTTT.

The genes are TRBV29-1 and TRBJ2-1; no firm D call. From germline, CDR1 is SQVTM and CDR2 ANQGSEA. Between the trimmed V and J ends, which lost 0 bases and 5 bases, there was a span of 5 bases. The CDR3 extends over 12 amino acids. DNA of the CDR3: TGCAGCGTTGAAGATAACCACAATGAGCAGTTCTTC. Its translation: CSVEDNHNEQFF.

The count of this clone is one. The rearrangement joins TRBV7-9 to TRBJ2-7; TRBD2 might be the D (5 bases). V was cut by 2 bases and J by 7 bases, with 12 bases left in between. Germline values: CDR1 SEHNR, CDR2 FQNEAQ (reference sequence). This CDR3 spans 13 amino acids. The CDR3 nucleotides read TGTGCCAGCAGCTTAAGGTTTAGCGTAGAGCAGTACTTC. Protein sequence: CASSLRFSVEQYF.

This chain connects TRBV4-1 to TRBJ2-7; 13 bases match TRBD2. Trimming at V came to 4 bases and at J to 5 bases, leaving 2 bases not matched to a gene. Germline lookup yields CDR1 MGHRA and CDR2 YSYEKL. This CDR3 spans 14 amino acids. CDR3 loop: CASSPGLAGNEQYF. The CDR3 bases are TGCGCCAGCAGCCCGGGACTAGCGGGAAACGAGCAGTACTTC.

The CDR3 DNA sequence: TGCGCCAGCAGCTACGTCGGGACTAGCGGGATCCATGAGCAGTTCTTC. Its protein is CASSYVGTSGIHEQFF. The chain joins TRBV5-1 to TRBJ2-1; 13 bases line up with TRBD2. Trimming took 3 bases from V and 8 from J; bases not matched to a gene: 8. Germline V gene lookup returns CDR1 SGHRS and CDR2 YFSETQ. The CDR3 sequence is 16 residues long.

The chain combines TRBV27 with TRBJ2-1; the match to TRBD2 covers 14 bases. This CDR3 region has 18 residues. Germline CDR1 is MNHEY and CDR2 is SMNVEV (reference sequence). V shed 5 bases, J shed 8 bases, and the junction held 14 bases outside the gene matches. DNA for the CDR3: TGTGCCAGCAGTCCGGGACTAGCGGGAGATTTTGGTAGGCATGAGCAGTTCTTC. Translated, it gives CASSPGLAGDFGRHEQFF.

The chain recombines TRBV7-9 with TRBJ2-3; 9 bases fit TRBD2. The CDR3 is made up of 15 amino acids. Losses at the gene ends were 1 base for V and 7 bases for J; bases not matched to a gene: 6. Germline V gene lookup returns CDR1 SEHNR and CDR2 FQNEAQ (reference sequence). The CDR3 spells CASSLVASGANTQYF. CDR3 bases: TGTGCCAGCAGCTTAGTGGCTAGCGGGGCGAATACGCAGTATTTT.

The chain is built from TRBV6-1 and TRBJ1-3; 8 bases map to TRBD1. CDR3 length equals 16 residues. J was trimmed by 1 base and V by 4 bases; bases with no gene match: 6. Germline V CDR1 and CDR2: MNHNS, SASEGT. CDR3 coding DNA: TGTGCCAGCAGTGTTCGACAGGGGACTTCTGGAAACACCATATATTTT. Protein product: CASSVRQGTSGNTIYF.

This sequence joins TRBV7-8 and TRBJ1-1, with D unclear. Germline lookup yields CDR1 SGHVS and CDR2 FQNEAQ. This CDR3 is built from 17 residues. V shed 5 bases and J shed 2 bases, with 21 bases lying between them. Here the CDR3 DNA reads TGTGCCAGCAGCCATCCGGATGGGAGGACCAGCAACACTGAAGCTTTCTTT. It is translated as CASSHPDGRTSNTEAFF. Looking up the rest from reference TRBV7-8 and TRBJ1-1 gives the full variable domain: GAGVSQSPRYKVAKRGQDVALRCDPISGHVSLFWYQQALGQGPEFLTYFQNEAQLDKSGLPSDRFFAERPEGSVSTLKIQRTQQEDSAVYLCASSHPDGRTSNTEAFFGQGTRLTVV.

This clone has only one observation. The chain is built from TRBV7-9 and TRBJ2-2; a possible D gene is TRBD2 (6 bases). Per germline, CDR1 SEHNR and CDR2 FQNEAQ (reference sequence). The V and J ends lost 1 base and 7 bases respectively, with 16 bases between them. This CDR3 region has 16 residues. The chain's CDR3 is CASSLDDSGEHGELFF. In DNA form, the CDR3 reads TGTGCCAGCAGCTTAGATGATAGCGGAGAACACGGGGAGCTGTTTTTT.

This chain links TRBV7-2 with TRBJ2-2; 7 bases align to TRBD2. This CDR3 contains 17 residues. The V gene end was trimmed by 1 base and the J gene end by 7 bases; junction bases not matched to a gene: 12. CDR1 and CDR2 (germline): SGHTA, FQGNSA. The CDR3 DNA reads TGTGCCAGCAGCTTAGGGGGTGGTGGGAGGGCGTACGGGGAGCTGTTTTTT. Residues: CASSLGGGGRAYGELFF. Full variable domain (missing parts from reference TRBV7-2 and TRBJ2-2): GAGVSQSPSNKVTEKGKDVELRCDPISGHTALYWYRQSLGQGLEFLIYFQGNSAPDKSGLPSDRFSAERTGGSVSTLTIQRTQQEDSAVYLCASSLGGGGRAYGELFFGEGSRLTVL.

This clone was seen only a few times. The chain couples TRBV19 to TRBJ2-1, with 10 bases fitting TRBD2. V trimming: 6 bases; J trimming: 5 bases; junction bases outside the gene matches: 7. The CDR3 loop spans 15 amino acids. In germline, CDR1 is LNHDA, CDR2 SQIVND (reference sequence). The CDR3 coding sequence is TGTGCCAGTAGCCCCTCTAGCGGGAGCCACAATGAGCAGTTCTTC. This sequence encodes CASSPSSGSHNEQFF.

CDR3 protein: CASSKTRQEYSNQPQHF. CDR3 DNA: TGTGCCAGTAGCAAAACGAGACAGGAGTATAGCAATCAGCCCCAGCATTTT. This sequence joins TRBV19 and TRBJ1-5, with D tentatively TRBD1 (6 bases). The V gene's germline CDR1 is LNHDA and CDR2 SQIVND (reference sequence). Trimming took 6 bases from V and 0 from J, leaving 18 bases between them. CDR3 length equals 17 residues.

This clone was seen just once. This sequence joins TRBV6-1 and TRBJ2-7, with TRBD2 matching over 9 bases. The CDR3 has 16 amino acids. V dropped 3 bases and J dropped 4; count of bases not matched to a gene: 10. Per the germline V gene, CDR1 is MNHNS and CDR2 is SASEGT. CDR3 amino acids: CASSESLIAGVYEQYF. For the CDR3, the DNA is TGTGCCAGCAGTGAGTCTCTTATAGCGGGAGTTTACGAGCAGTACTTC.

V and J are TRBV14 and TRBJ2-1; 10 bases fit TRBD2. CDR3 length equals 18 residues. After removal of 1 base from V and 4 bases from J, the junction contained 10 bases not matched to a gene. The germline V gene encodes CDR1 SGHDN and CDR2 FVKESK. The CDR3 region has the DNA TGTGCCAGCAGCCAAGGCCCCACGCTAGCGGGGGCTTACAATGAGCAGTTCTTC. Translating it yields CASSQGPTLAGAYNEQFF.

CDR3 region: CATTWDRVPYEQYF. The CDR3 bases are TGTGCCACCACCTGGGACAGGGTACCCTACGAGCAGTACTTC. V gene TRBV10-3 combines with J gene TRBJ2-7, with 9 bases fitting TRBD1. Trimming took 10 bases from V and 2 from J; bases not matched to a gene: 9. This CDR3 is built from 14 residues. Germline V gene lookup returns CDR1 ENHRY and CDR2 SYGVKD.